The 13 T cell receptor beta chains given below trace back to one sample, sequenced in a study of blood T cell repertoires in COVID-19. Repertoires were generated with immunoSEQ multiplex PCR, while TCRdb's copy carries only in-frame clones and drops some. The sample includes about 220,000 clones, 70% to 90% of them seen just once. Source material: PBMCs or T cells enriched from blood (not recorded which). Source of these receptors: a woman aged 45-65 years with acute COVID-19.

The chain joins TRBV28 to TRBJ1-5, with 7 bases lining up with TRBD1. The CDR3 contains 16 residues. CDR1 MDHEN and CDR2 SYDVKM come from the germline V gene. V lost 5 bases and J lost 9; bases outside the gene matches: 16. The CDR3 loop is CASSTRQGISIRPQHF. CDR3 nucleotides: TGTGCCAGCAGTACCAGACAGGGTATCAGTATTCGGCCCCAGCATTTT.

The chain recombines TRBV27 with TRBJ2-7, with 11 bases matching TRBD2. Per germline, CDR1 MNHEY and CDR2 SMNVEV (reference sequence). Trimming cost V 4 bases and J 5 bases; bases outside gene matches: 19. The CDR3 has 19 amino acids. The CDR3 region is CASSSTTSGTSRASNEQYF. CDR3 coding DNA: TGTGCCAGCAGTTCTACGACTAGCGGGACTTCACGAGCATCCAACGAGCAGTACTTC.

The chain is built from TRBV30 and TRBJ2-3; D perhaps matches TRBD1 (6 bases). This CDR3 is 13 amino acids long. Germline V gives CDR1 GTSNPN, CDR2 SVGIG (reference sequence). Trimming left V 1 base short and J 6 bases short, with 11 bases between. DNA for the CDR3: TGTGCCTGGAGTGGCAGGGGTGGGGATACGCAGTATTTT. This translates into CAWSGRGGDTQYF.

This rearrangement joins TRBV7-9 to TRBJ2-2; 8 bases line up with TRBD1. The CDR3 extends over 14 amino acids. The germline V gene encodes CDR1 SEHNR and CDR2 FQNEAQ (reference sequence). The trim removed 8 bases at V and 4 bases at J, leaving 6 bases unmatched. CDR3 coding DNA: TGTGCCAGCCTTGGACAGGGATCCACCGGGGAGCTGTTTTTT. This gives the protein CASLGQGSTGELFF.

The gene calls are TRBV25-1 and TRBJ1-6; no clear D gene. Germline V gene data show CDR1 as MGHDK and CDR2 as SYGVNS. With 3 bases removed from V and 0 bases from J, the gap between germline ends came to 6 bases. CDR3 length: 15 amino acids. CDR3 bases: TGTGCCAGCAGTGAGAGGAGCTCCTATAATTCACCCCTCCACTTT. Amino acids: CASSERSSYNSPLHF.

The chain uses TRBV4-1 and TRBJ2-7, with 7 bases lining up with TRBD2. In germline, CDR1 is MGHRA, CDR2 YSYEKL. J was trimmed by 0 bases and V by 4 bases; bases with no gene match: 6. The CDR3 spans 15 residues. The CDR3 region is CASSPAGTTSYEQYF. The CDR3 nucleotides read TGCGCCAGCAGCCCCGCCGGGACTACCTCCTACGAGCAGTACTTC.

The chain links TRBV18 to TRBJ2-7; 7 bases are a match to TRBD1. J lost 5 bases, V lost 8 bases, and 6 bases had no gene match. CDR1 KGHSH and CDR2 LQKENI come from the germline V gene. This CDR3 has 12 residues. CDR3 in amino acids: CASRSQGDEQYF. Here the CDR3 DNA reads TGTGCCAGCCGCAGTCAGGGGGACGAGCAGTACTTC. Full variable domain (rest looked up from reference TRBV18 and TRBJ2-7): NAGVMQNPRHLVRRRGQEARLRCSPMKGHSHVYWYRQLPEEGLKFMVYLQKENIIDESGMPKERFSAEFPKEGPSILRIQQVVRGDSAAYFCASRSQGDEQYFGPGTRLTVT.

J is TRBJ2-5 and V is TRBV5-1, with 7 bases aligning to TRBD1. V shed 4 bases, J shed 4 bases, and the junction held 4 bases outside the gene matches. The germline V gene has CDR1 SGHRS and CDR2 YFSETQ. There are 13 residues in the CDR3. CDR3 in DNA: TGCGCCAGCAGCAGGGGGCTCGGAGAGACCCAGTACTTC. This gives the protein CASSRGLGETQYF.

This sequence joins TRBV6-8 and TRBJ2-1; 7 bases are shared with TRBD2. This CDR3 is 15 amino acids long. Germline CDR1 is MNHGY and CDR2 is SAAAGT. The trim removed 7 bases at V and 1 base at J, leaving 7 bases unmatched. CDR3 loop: CASIPRELSYNEQFF. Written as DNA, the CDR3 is TGTGCCAGCATCCCGCGGGAGCTTTCCTACAATGAGCAGTTCTTC.

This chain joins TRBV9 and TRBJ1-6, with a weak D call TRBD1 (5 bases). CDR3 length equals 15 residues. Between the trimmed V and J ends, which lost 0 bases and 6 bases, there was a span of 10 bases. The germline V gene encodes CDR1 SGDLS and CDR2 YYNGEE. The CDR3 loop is CASSVGGVLNSPLHF. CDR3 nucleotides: TGTGCCAGCAGCGTAGGGGGGGTTCTTAATTCACCCCTCCACTTT.

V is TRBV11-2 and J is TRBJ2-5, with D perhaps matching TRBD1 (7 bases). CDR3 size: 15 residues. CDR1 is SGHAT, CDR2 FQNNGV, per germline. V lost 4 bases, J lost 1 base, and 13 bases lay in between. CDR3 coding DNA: TGTGCCAGCAGCTCGACGGGGGACAGCCAAGAGACCCAGTACTTC. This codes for CASSSTGDSQETQYF. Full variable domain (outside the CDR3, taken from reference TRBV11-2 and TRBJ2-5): EAGVAQSPRYKIIEKRQSVAFWCNPISGHATLYWYQQILGQGPKLLIQFQNNGVVDDSQLPKDRFSAERLKGVDSTLKIQPAKLEDSAVYLCASSSTGDSQETQYFGPGTRLLVL.

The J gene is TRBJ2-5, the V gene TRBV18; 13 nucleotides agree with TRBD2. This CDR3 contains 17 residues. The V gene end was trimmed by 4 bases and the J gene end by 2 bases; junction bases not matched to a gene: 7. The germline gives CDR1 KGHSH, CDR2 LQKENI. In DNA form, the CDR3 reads TGTGCCAGCTCACTGGGGACTAGCGGGACCTCACAAGAGACCCAGTACTTC. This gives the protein CASSLGTSGTSQETQYF. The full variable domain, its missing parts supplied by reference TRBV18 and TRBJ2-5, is NAGVMQNPRHLVRRRGQEARLRCSPMKGHSHVYWYRQLPEEGLKFMVYLQKENIIDESGMPKERFSAEFPKEGPSILRIQQVVRGDSAAYFCASSLGTSGTSQETQYFGPGTRLLVL.

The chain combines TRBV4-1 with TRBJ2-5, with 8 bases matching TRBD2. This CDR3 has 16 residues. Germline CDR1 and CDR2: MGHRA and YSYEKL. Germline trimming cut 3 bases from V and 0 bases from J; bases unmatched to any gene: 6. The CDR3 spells CASSQGLAGNQETQYF. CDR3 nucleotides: TGCGCCAGCAGCCAGGGTCTAGCGGGTAACCAAGAGACCCAGTACTTC.